Listed here is a single TCR beta chain. This specimen comes from a study of T cell changes during pregnancy in multiple sclerosis. The ends lost 7 bases at V and 6 bases at J; junction bases unmatched: 17. Germline CDR1 and CDR2: SGHNT and YYREEE (reference sequence). The CDR3 runs to 17 residues. Sequenced by immunoSEQ multiplex PCR; TCRdb stores in-frame clones only, minus some. The sample lists about 48,000 clones, around 94% occurring once. The chain couples TRBV5-4 to TRBJ2-3; 10 positions agree with TRBD2. The sequencing used CD4+ T cells from peripheral blood mononuclear cells, collected in the first trimester of pregnancy. This sequence was found in a female donor with multiple sclerosis, enrolled in a pregnancy study. CDR3 sequence: CASAREPERGGQDTQYF. The DNA for the CDR3 is TGTGCCAGCGCACGCGAACCCGAGCGGGGGGGCCAGGATACGCAGTATTTT.